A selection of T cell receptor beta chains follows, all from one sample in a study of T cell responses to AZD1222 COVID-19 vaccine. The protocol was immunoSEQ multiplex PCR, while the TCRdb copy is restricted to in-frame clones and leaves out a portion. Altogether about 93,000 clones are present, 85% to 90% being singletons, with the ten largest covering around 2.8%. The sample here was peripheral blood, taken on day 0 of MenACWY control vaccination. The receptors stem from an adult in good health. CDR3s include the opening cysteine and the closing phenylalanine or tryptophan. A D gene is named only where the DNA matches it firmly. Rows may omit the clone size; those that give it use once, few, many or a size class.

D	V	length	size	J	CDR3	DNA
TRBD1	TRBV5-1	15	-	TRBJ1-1	CASSLTGEGYTEAFF	TGCGCCAGCAGCTTGACAGGGGAGGGGTACACTGAAGCTTTCTTT
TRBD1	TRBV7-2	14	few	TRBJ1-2	CASSLDRGPYGYTF	TGTGCCAGCAGCCTTGACAGGGGGCCCTATGGCTACACCTTC
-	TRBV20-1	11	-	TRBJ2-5	CRAGGGETQYF	TGCAGGGCCGGGGGTGGTGAGACCCAGTACTTC
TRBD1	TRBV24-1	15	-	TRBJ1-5	CATSDLAGGSKPQHF	TGTGCCACCAGTGATTTGGCAGGGGGCTCTAAGCCCCAGCATTTT
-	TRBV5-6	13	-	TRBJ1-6	CASSTGTNSPLHF	TGTGCCAGCAGCACCGGGACGAATTCACCCCTCCACTTT
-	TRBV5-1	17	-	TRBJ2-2	CASSFRRGSPNTGELFF	TGCGCCAGCAGCTTCCGACGAGGCAGCCCGAACACCGGGGAGCTGTTTTTT
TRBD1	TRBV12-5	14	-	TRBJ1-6	CASGQTGGNSPLHF	TGTGCTAGTGGCCAGACAGGGGGGAATTCACCCCTCCACTTT
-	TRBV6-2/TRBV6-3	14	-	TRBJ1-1	CASSGSLMNTEAFF	TGTGCCAGCAGTGGGTCCCTAATGAACACTGAAGCTTTCTTT
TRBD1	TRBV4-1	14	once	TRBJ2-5	CASSTRTGEETQYF	TGCGCCAGCAGCACCCGGACAGGGGAGGAGACCCAGTACTTC
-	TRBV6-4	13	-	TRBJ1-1	CASSTQRNTEAFF	TGTGCCAGCAGTACCCAAAGAAACACTGAAGCTTTCTTT
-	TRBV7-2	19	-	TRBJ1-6	CASSFHFGLGSSYNSPLHF	TGTGCCAGCAGCTTCCACTTTGGGTTAGGGAGCTCCTATAATTCACCCCTCCACTTT
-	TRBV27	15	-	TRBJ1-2	CASSRDPGPGGGYTF	TGTGCCAGCAGTCGAGATCCGGGCCCAGGAGGAGGCTACACCTTC
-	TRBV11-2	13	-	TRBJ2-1	CASSLEVFDEQFF	TGTGCCAGCAGCTTAGAGGTCTTCGATGAGCAGTTCTTC
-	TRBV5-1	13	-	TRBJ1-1	CASSLFGNTEAFF	TGCGCCAGCAGCTTATTTGGGAACACTGAAGCTTTCTTT
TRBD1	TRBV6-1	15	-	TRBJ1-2	CASCPNRGPDYGYTF	TGTGCCAGCTGCCCAAATAGGGGGCCGGACTATGGCTACACCTTC
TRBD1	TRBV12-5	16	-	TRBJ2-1	CATGTGPINSNNEQFF	TGTGCTACGGGGACAGGGCCGATTAACTCCAACAATGAGCAGTTCTTC
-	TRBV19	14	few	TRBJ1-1	CASSIHPVNTEAFF	TGTGCCAGTAGTATTCACCCCGTGAACACTGAAGCTTTCTTT
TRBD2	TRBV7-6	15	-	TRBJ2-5	CASSFAGGIQETQYF	TGTGCCAGCAGCTTTGCGGGGGGCATACAAGAGACCCAGTACTTC
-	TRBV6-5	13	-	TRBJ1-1	CASTNGGETEAFF	TGTGCCAGCACCAACGGGGGGGAGACTGAAGCTTTCTTT
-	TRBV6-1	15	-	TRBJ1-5	CASSESRGLNQPQHF	TGTGCCAGCAGTGAAAGCAGGGGCCTGAATCAGCCCCAGCATTTT
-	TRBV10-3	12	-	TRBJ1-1	CASWTGNTEAFF	TGTGCCTCATGGACCGGGAACACTGAAGCTTTCTTT
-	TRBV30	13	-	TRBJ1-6	CACERGGNSPLHF	TGTGCCTGCGAGAGGGGTGGCAATTCACCCCTCCACTTT
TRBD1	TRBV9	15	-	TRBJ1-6	CASSSQGGGNSPLHF	TGTGCCAGCAGCTCACAGGGGGGAGGTAATTCACCCCTCCACTTT
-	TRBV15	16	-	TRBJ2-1	CATSRDGQSSYNEQFF	TGTGCCACCAGCAGAGACGGACAGAGCTCCTACAATGAGCAGTTCTTC
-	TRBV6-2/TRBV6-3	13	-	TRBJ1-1	CASSDTGGTEAFF	TGTGCCAGCAGTGACACAGGAGGTACTGAAGCTTTCTTT
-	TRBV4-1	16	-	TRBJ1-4	CASSRIGGQANEKLFF	TGCGCCAGCAGCCGTATCGGGGGGCAGGCTAATGAAAAACTGTTTTTT
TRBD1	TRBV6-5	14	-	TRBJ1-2	CASSRDQGANGYTF	TGTGCCAGCAGCCGCGATCAGGGGGCGAATGGCTACACCTTC
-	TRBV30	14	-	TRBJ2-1	CAWSLWGGREEQFF	TGTGCCTGGAGTTTGTGGGGGGGCAGGGAGGAGCAGTTCTTC
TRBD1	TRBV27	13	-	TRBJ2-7	CASSLDRAYEQYF	TGTGCCAGCAGCTTGGACAGGGCCTACGAGCAGTACTTC
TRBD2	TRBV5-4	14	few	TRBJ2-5	CASSPGLAQETQYF	TGTGCCAGCAGCCCCGGACTAGCGCAAGAGACCCAGTACTTC
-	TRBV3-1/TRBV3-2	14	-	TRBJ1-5	CASSQNLPDQPQHF	TGTGCCAGCAGCCAAAACCTTCCAGATCAGCCCCAGCATTTT
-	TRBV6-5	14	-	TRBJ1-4	CASSYSWSAEKLFF	TGTGCCAGCAGTTACTCGTGGTCAGCTGAAAAACTGTTTTTT
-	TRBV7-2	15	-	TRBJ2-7	CASSLRTRQGYEQYF	TGTGCCAGCAGCCTGAGGACTAGACAGGGCTACGAGCAGTACTTC
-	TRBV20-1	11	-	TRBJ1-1	CRGYRNTEAFF	TGCAGGGGGTACCGGAACACTGAAGCTTTCTTT
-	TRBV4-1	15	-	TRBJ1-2	CASSQVRGTNYGYTF	TGCGCCAGCAGCCAAGTAAGGGGGACCAACTATGGCTACACCTTC
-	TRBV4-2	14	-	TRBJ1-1	CASSQVDQYTEAFF	TGTGCCAGCAGCCAAGTAGACCAGTACACTGAAGCTTTCTTT
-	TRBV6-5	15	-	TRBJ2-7	CASSYSMGVTYEQYF	TGTGCCAGCAGTTACTCGATGGGGGTTACCTACGAGCAGTACTTC
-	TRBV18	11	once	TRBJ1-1	CASSPGTEAFF	TGTGCCAGCTCACCGGGTACTGAAGCTTTCTTT
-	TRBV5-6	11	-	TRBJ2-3	CASSLGGRGYF	TGTGCCAGCAGCTTGGGGGGGCGCGGGTATTTT
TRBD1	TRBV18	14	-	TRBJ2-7	CASSIRQGGAEQYF	TGTGCCAGCTCAATAAGACAGGGGGGAGCCGAGCAGTACTTC
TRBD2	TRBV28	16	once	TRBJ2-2	CASSFRGSGGPGELFF	TGTGCCAGCAGTTTTCGGGGAAGCGGGGGGCCCGGGGAGCTGTTTTTT
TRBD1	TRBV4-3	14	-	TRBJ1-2	CASSQSTGVYGYTF	TGCGCCAGCAGCCAAAGCACAGGGGTCTATGGCTACACCTTC
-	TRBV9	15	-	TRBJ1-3	CASSPRDFSGNTIYF	TGTGCCAGCAGCCCCCGGGATTTCTCTGGAAACACCATATATTTT
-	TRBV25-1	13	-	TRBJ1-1	CASSEWSRGQAFF	TGTGCCAGCAGTGAATGGTCGAGGGGACAAGCTTTCTTT
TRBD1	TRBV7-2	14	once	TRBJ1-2	CASSLTTGSYGYTF	TGTGCCAGCAGCTTAACGACAGGGAGCTATGGCTACACCTTC
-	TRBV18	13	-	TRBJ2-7	CASSRGEIYEQYF	TGTGCCAGCTCACGAGGGGAGATCTACGAGCAGTACTTC
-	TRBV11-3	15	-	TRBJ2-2	CASTVAGTQPGELFF	TGTGCCAGCACCGTGGCGGGGACCCAACCTGGGGAGCTGTTTTTT
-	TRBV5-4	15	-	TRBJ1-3	CASSSGPHSGNTIYF	TGTGCCAGCAGCTCAGGGCCTCATTCTGGAAACACCATATATTTT
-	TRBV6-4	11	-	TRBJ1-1	CASSDGTRVAF	TGTGCCAGCAGTGACGGAACCCGGGTCGCCTTT
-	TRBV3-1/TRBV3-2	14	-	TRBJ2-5	CASSLRQNQETQYF	TGTGCCAGCAGCCTCCGACAGAACCAAGAGACCCAGTACTTC
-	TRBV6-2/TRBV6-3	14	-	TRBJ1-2	CASSYSPTSYGYTF	TGTGCCAGCAGTTACTCACCGACAAGCTATGGCTACACCTTC
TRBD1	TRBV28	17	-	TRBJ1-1	CASSSTGTGMMNTEAFF	TGTGCCAGCAGTTCAACCGGGACAGGGATGATGAACACTGAAGCTTTCTTT
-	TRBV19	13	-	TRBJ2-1	CASSIRLFSEQFF	TGTGCCAGTAGCATTAGGCTCTTTAGCGAGCAGTTCTTC
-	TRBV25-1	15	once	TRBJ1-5	CASSEAGPSNQPQHF	TGTGCCAGCAGTGAGGCAGGCCCCAGCAATCAGCCCCAGCATTTT
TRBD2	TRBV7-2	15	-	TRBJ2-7	CASSLDRRGGGEQYF	TGTGCCAGCAGCTTAGATCGGCGGGGGGGAGGAGAGCAGTACTTC
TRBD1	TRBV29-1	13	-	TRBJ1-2	CSVADRGGFGYTF	TGCAGCGTTGCCGACAGGGGAGGTTTCGGCTACACCTTC
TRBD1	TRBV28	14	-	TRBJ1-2	CASSETGGLYGYTF	TGTGCCAGCAGCGAGACAGGGGGACTCTATGGCTACACCTTC